This T cell receptor (beta chain) is from a study of monozygotic twins with inflammatory bowel disease. TCRdb re-analyzed the 5' RACE reads; it lists each CDR3 protein once, without DNA. This sample contains about 440,000 distinct CDR3 sequences. This CDR3 contains 13 residues. Per germline, CDR1 DFQATT and CDR2 SNEGSKA (reference sequence). The sequence came from a human donor with ulcerative colitis or Crohn's disease, or a healthy co-twin of an affected twin (not recorded which). This chain links TRBV20-1 with TRBJ2-7; the TRBD2 assignment by TCRdb is unverifiable without DNA. Sequencing was carried out using blood. The CDR3 here is CSARPREGREQYF.